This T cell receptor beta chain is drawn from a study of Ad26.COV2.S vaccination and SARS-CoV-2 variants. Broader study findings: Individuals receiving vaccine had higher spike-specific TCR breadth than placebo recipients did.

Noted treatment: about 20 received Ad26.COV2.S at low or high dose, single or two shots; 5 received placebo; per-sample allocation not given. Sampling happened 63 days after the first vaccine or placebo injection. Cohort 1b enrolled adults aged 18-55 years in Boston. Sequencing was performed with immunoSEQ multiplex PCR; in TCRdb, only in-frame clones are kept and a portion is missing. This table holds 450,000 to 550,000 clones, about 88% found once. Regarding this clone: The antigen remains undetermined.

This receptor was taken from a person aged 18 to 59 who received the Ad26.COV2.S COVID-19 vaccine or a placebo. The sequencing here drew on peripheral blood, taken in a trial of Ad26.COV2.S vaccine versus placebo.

The CDR3 reads CSVTTGKTSGGAFNEQYF. DNA of the CDR3: TGCAGCGTCACTACCGGAAAGACTAGCGGGGGGGCCTTTAACGAGCAGTACTTC. The chain carries TRBV29-1 and TRBJ2-7, with 14 bases lining up with TRBD2. Germline-derived CDR1 and CDR2 are SQVTM and ANQGSEA. This CDR3 region has 18 residues. V lost 6 bases to trimming and J lost 5 bases; unmatched junction nucleotides: 18.